These T cell receptor beta chains were read from a single sample in a study of OX40 agonist ivuxolimab in advanced cancers. The repertoire was sequenced with immunoSEQ multiplex PCR; TCRdb's copy has only in-frame clones and lacks some. The table has roughly 80,000 clones, around four fifths seen once. Sample: CD4+ or CD8+ T cells sorted from blood, taken in a trial of the OX40 agonist ivuxolimab. These receptors were obtained from an adult with an advanced solid tumor such as melanoma, head and neck, liver or kidney cancer. Each CDR3 is given with its conserved first and last residue. A D gene is named only where the DNA matches it firmly. The size entry is marked missing in some rows and otherwise reads once, few, many or a size class.

D gene	V gene	clone size	J gene	CDR3 DNA	CDR3 protein
NA	TRBV5-1	NA	TRBJ1-6	TGCGCCAGCAGCTTGGCCGGCCAGGGCAGGTCGCCCCTCCACTTT	CASSLAGQGRSPLHF
TRBD1	TRBV7-3	NA	TRBJ1-2	TGTGCCAGCAGCCCAGGGGGATCGAGTCCGGGCTACACCTTC	CASSPGGSSPGYTF
TRBD1	TRBV28	NA	TRBJ1-2	TGTGCCAGCAGACCCACGCAGGGGGTTAACTATGGCTACACCTTC	CASRPTQGVNYGYTF
NA	TRBV5-6	NA	TRBJ2-2	TGTGCCAGCAGCTTGGATACAGGGCGGTATCACGGGGAGCTGTTTTTT	CASSLDTGRYHGELFF
NA	TRBV5-6	few	TRBJ1-1	TGTGCCAGCAGCTTGATGAGTGAAGCTTTCTTT	CASSLMSEAFF
TRBD1	TRBV6-1	NA	TRBJ2-2	TGTGCCAGCTACGGGACAGCCAACACCGGGGAGCTGTTTTTT	CASYGTANTGELFF
NA	TRBV7-2	NA	TRBJ2-2	TGTGCCAGCAGCTTATCGGCTAGGTCGAACACCGGGGAGCTGTTTTTT	CASSLSARSNTGELFF
NA	TRBV28	NA	TRBJ2-6	TGTGCCAGCAGTTCCCCCGGGGCCGGGGCTGGGGCCAACGTCCTGACTTTC	CASSSPGAGAGANVLTF
NA	TRBV19	few	TRBJ2-7	TGTGCCAGTAGTATAGGGGGAGGATCCGAGCAGTACTTC	CASSIGGGSEQYF
NA	TRBV30	NA	TRBJ2-7	TGTGCCTGGAGCCAGGGCGGGGAGCAGTACTTC	CAWSQGGEQYF
NA	TRBV6-1	NA	TRBJ1-6	TGTGCCAGCAGTGAAATGAGGGGCCCCTATAATTCACCCCTCCACTTT	CASSEMRGPYNSPLHF
NA	TRBV19	NA	TRBJ2-6	TGTGCCAGTAGTGCACAGGTGGGAACTGGGGCCAACGTCCTGACTTTC	CASSAQVGTGANVLTF
NA	TRBV29-1	NA	TRBJ2-7	TGCAGCGTCGCCCCGGGTGGGCACTACGAGCAGTACTTC	CSVAPGGHYEQYF
NA	TRBV30	NA	TRBJ2-5	TGTGCCTGGAGTGGGGAGACCCAGTACTTC	CAWSGETQYF
TRBD1	TRBV5-1	NA	TRBJ2-5	TGCGCCAGCAGCTTGGGCAGGGGGCAGGAGACCCAGTACTTC	CASSLGRGQETQYF
NA	TRBV5-4	NA	TRBJ2-2	TGTGCCAGCAGCTTGGCCGGTTCGAACACCGGGGAGCTGTTTTTT	CASSLAGSNTGELFF
NA	TRBV2	NA	TRBJ2-7	TGTGCCAGCAGTGAGGGTGAATACGAGCAGTACTTC	CASSEGEYEQYF
TRBD1	TRBV7-3	NA	TRBJ1-5	TGTGCCAGCAGCTCACCGGACAGGGAGTTCTTAGGGCAGCCCCAGCATTTT	CASSSPDREFLGQPQHF
NA	TRBV28	NA	TRBJ2-5	TGTGCCAGCAGTTTCGGACACTTCCAAGAGACCCAGTACTTC	CASSFGHFQETQYF
NA	TRBV9	NA	TRBJ1-1	TGTGCCAGCAGCCCCCCCAGGGCTGCAGGTATCGGTGAAGCTTTCTTT	CASSPPRAAGIGEAFF
TRBD1	TRBV19	NA	TRBJ2-1	TGTGCCAGTAGTATAGATAAGGACAGGGTCTCCTACAATGAGCAGTTCTTC	CASSIDKDRVSYNEQFF
NA	TRBV28	NA	TRBJ2-3	TGTGCCAGCAGTTTAACCGGGCAGCTTAGCACAGATACGCAGTATTTT	CASSLTGQLSTDTQYF
NA	TRBV25-1	NA	TRBJ1-5	TGTGCCAGCACCTCCGAGGGGGGCGGGAATCAGCCCCAGCATTTT	CASTSEGGGNQPQHF
TRBD1	TRBV14	NA	TRBJ2-2	TGTGCCAGCAGCCAAAGGGGGCGACGGACCGGGGAGCTGTTTTTT	CASSQRGRRTGELFF